The rows below give T cell receptor beta chains drawn from one sample of a study of radiotherapy plus CTLA-4 blockade in lung cancer. Only in-frame clones appear in the TCRdb table, and some are missing; sequencing was by immunoSEQ multiplex PCR. Of about 98,000 clones listed, more than 75% are singletons. Source: peripheral blood, taken from a patient treated with radiotherapy plus ipilimumab. The receptors here all came from a human donor with non-small cell lung cancer who had a partial response to radiotherapy plus ipilimumab. Each CDR3 is given with its conserved first and last residue. Fields, in order: D gene, J gene, clone size, V gene, CDR3 protein, CDR3 DNA. D genes are given only for firm matches. Size is omitted from some rows. Given values are once, few, many or a class for expanded clones.

>.|TRBJ1-5|.|TRBV11-2
CASSLSTPRSNQPQHF
TGTGCCAGCAGCTTGTCAACTCCACGCAGCAATCAGCCCCAGCATTTT
>.|TRBJ1-4|.|TRBV30
CAWSTGNGKLFF
TGTGCCTGGTCGACAGGAAACGGAAAACTGTTTTTT
>.|TRBJ1-3|.|TRBV28
CAGGPTSGNTIYF
TGTGCCGGGGGCCCTACCTCTGGAAACACCATATATTTT
>TRBD2|TRBJ2-7|few|TRBV5-6
CASSLRGEGLYEQYF
TGTGCCAGCAGCCTTCGGGGGGAGGGCCTCTACGAGCAGTACTTC
>.|TRBJ2-7|.|TRBV25-1
CASLGDYSYEQYF
TGTGCCAGCCTCGGTGACTACTCCTACGAGCAGTACTTC
>TRBD1|TRBJ2-5|.|TRBV19
CASSRTGVGETQYF
TGTGCCAGTAGTAGAACAGGGGTCGGGGAGACCCAGTACTTC
>.|TRBJ1-5|.|TRBV4-1
CASSPAGGATSNQPQHF
TGCGCCAGCAGCCCCGCGGGGGGGGCGACTAGCAATCAGCCCCAGCATTTT
>.|TRBJ2-3|.|TRBV9
CASSASPGGSSSTDTQYF
TGTGCCAGCAGCGCCTCCCCCGGAGGGTCTTCCAGCACAGATACGCAGTATTTT
>TRBD1|TRBJ2-2|.|TRBV27
CASRRQGWTGELFF
TGTGCCAGCAGAAGACAGGGATGGACCGGGGAGCTGTTTTTT
>.|TRBJ2-1|.|TRBV6-5
CASSTLASDEQFF
TGTGCCAGCAGTACTCTAGCGAGTGATGAGCAGTTCTTC
>TRBD1|TRBJ1-1|.|TRBV10-3
CAIKGQDNTEAFF
TGTGCCATCAAGGGACAGGACAACACTGAAGCTTTCTTT
>TRBD1|TRBJ2-1|.|TRBV27
CASSPDRGPYNEQFF
TGTGCCAGCAGTCCGGACAGGGGCCCCTACAATGAGCAGTTCTTC
>.|TRBJ2-7|.|TRBV6-5
CASSSGYGMDEQYF
TGTGCCAGCAGTTCGGGATATGGTATGGACGAGCAGTACTTC
>TRBD2|TRBJ2-1|.|TRBV10-3
CAISVGGSFNEQFF
TGTGCCATCAGTGTTGGCGGGAGTTTCAATGAGCAGTTCTTC
>.|TRBJ1-4|.|TRBV19
CASSRGFSTGNEKLFF
TGTGCCAGTAGCCGAGGATTTAGCACAGGGAATGAAAAACTGTTTTTT
>.|TRBJ2-7|.|TRBV5-4
CASSLKKPRTAYEQYF
TGTGCCAGCAGCTTGAAGAAACCTAGGACAGCCTACGAGCAGTACTTC
>TRBD1|TRBJ2-2|.|TRBV5-1
CASSSRQGANGELFF
TGCGCCAGCAGCTCCAGACAGGGGGCTAACGGGGAGCTGTTTTTT
>.|TRBJ2-1|.|TRBV5-6
CASSWGQSEQFF
TGCGCCAGCAGCTGGGGGCAGAGTGAGCAGTTCTTC
>TRBD2|TRBJ2-7|.|TRBV4-1
CASSGLAETSPYEQYF
TGCGCCAGCAGCGGACTAGCGGAGACCTCTCCCTACGAGCAGTACTTC
>.|TRBJ2-2|.|TRBV7-7
CARFTSSERGGELFF
TGTGCCAGATTCACCTCTAGCGAGAGGGGCGGGGAGCTGTTTTTT
>.|TRBJ1-5|.|TRBV18
CASSPLQGNQPQHF
TGTGCCAGCTCACCACTACAGGGCAATCAGCCCCAGCATTTT
>.|TRBJ1-1|.|TRBV7-9
CASGSKGGNTEAFF
TGTGCCAGCGGCTCCAAAGGCGGGAACACTGAAGCTTTCTTT
>TRBD2|TRBJ2-2|.|TRBV30
CAWRGPGLAGPTGELFF
TGTGCCTGGAGGGGACCGGGACTAGCGGGACCCACCGGGGAGCTGTTTTTT
>TRBD1|TRBJ1-5|.|TRBV7-2
CASSLGWGQGLDQPQHF
TGTGCCAGCAGCTTAGGGTGGGGACAGGGGCTAGATCAGCCCCAGCATTTT
>.|TRBJ1-4|once|TRBV27
CASSSGEKLFF
TGTGCCAGCAGTTCAGGGGAAAAACTGTTTTTT
>.|TRBJ2-3|.|TRBV4-2
CASSHTTGRSTDTQYF
TGTGCCAGCAGCCATACGACAGGCCGTAGCACAGATACGCAGTATTTT
>TRBD1|TRBJ1-4|.|TRBV5-1
CASSLTQGAGEKLFF
TGCGCCAGCAGCTTGACTCAGGGGGCGGGTGAAAAACTGTTTTTT
>.|TRBJ2-6|.|TRBV2
CASSDVLSGANVLTF
TGTGCCAGCAGTGATGTTCTCTCTGGGGCCAACGTCCTGACTTTC
>TRBD1|TRBJ2-3|.|TRBV29-1
CSVEGGQGITDTQYF
TGCAGCGTTGAGGGCGGACAGGGGATCACAGATACGCAGTATTTT
>.|TRBJ2-5|.|TRBV28
CASSSDSQETQYF
TGTGCCAGCAGTTCGGACAGCCAAGAGACCCAGTACTTC
>TRBD2|TRBJ2-1|.|TRBV5-1
CASSLASSGRPSVQYNEQFF
TGCGCCAGCAGCTTGGCCAGTAGCGGGAGGCCCTCGGTACAATACAATGAGCAGTTCTTC
>.|TRBJ2-1|.|TRBV1
CTSSHPPGLAGEQFF
TGCACCAGCAGCCACCCCCCGGGACTAGCGGGTGAGCAGTTCTTC
>TRBD1|TRBJ1-1|.|TRBV2
CASRLGGQGGTEAFF
TGTGCCAGCAGGTTGGGCGGACAGGGTGGAACTGAAGCTTTCTTT